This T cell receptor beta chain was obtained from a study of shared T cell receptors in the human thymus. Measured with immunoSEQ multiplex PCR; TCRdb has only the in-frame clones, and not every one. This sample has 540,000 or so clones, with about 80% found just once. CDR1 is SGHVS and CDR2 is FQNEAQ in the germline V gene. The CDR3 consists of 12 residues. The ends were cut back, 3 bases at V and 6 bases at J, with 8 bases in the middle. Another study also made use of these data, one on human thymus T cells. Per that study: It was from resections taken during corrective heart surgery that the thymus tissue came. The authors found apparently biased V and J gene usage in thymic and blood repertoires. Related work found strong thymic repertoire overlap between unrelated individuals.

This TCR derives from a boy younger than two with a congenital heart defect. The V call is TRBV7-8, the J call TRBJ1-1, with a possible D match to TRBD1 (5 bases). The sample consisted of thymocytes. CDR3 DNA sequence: TGTGCCAGCAGCTTGGGGGGGGCTGAAGCTTTCTTT. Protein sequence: CASSLGGAEAFF.